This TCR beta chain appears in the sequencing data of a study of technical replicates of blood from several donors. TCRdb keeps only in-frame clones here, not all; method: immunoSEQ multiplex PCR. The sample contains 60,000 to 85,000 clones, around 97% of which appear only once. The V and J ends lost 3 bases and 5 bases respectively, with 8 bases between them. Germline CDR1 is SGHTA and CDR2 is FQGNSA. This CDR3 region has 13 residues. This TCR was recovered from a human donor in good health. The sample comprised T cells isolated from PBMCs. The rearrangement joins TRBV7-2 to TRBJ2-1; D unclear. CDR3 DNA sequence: TGTGCCAGCAGCTTCGACACGGACAATGAGCAGTTCTTC. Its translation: CASSFDTDNEQFF.